This TCR beta chain stems from a study of control samples from healthy donors and cancer patients. The method was immunoSEQ multiplex PCR; TCRdb's version includes in-frame clones alone and lacks a portion of them. The table includes some 80,000 clones, 70% to 90% detected once. The germline V gene has CDR1 SGHAT and CDR2 FQNNGV. V shed 6 bases and J shed 2 bases, with 13 bases lying between them. The CDR3 is made up of 14 amino acids. The source of this sequence is a woman aged 55-70 years with head and neck cancer. Sequencing was performed on PBMCs. V is TRBV11-2 and J is TRBJ2-5; possible D gene TRBD2, 6 bases. Here the CDR3 DNA reads TGTGCCAGCAGTTACACTAGCAGTCAAGAGACCCAGTACTTC. Protein product: CASSYTSSQETQYF. The full variable domain, with the rest looked up from reference TRBV11-2 and TRBJ2-5, is EAGVAQSPRYKIIEKRQSVAFWCNPISGHATLYWYQQILGQGPKLLIQFQNNGVVDDSQLPKDRFSAERLKGVDSTLKIQPAKLEDSAVYLCASSYTSSQETQYFGPGTRLLVL.